Below, one T cell receptor beta chain is given with its context. It lacks a known antigen. Base qualities are missing; no much larger clone stands one base away. The treatment or condition label, read with the paper, signifies: in vitro stimulation with specific CMV peptide epitopes to enrich CMV-specific T cells. The data are from a study of T cell repertoires in cytomegalovirus infection (dated by TCRdb to the late 2010s). For context, the study as a whole: The peptide stimulations were aimed at well-studied HLA-B-restricted epitopes as well as recently identified HLA-C-restricted CMV epitopes, whose presentation resists viral immunomodulation. Donor HLA type was relevant to the analysis, because carriage of CMV infection together with the matching HLA type was indicated by public TCR beta signatures. Findings and caveats that apply to the study as a whole: In both this cohort and an independent roughly 400-donor cohort, the cumulative frequency of public TCR beta family members distinguished carriers of CMV infection plus the relevant HLA type. The ex vivo response was dominated by HLA-C-restricted CMV-specific TCR beta clonotypes, which also provided the single most frequent clonotype in two of eight donors.

The CDR3, cysteine through phenylalanine, is 17 amino acids long. Of all the DNA, just the CDR3 is kept, 51 bases in frame from base 1. From the germline V gene (reference sequence), CDR1 is LNHDA and CDR2 is SQIVND. Trimming takes 5 bases off V and 4 bases off J; junction bases not matched to a gene: 13. The instrument given in TCRdb is Illumina HiSeq 1500. TCRdb redid the processing of the public reads, applying fastp at Q25 and MiXCR, and retained in-frame beta chains. Here each entry gathers all rows of one CDR3 protein and keeps the most common genes and DNA. The sample table holds 750,000 to 900,000 distinct CDR3 sequences, of which 25% to 30% were seen once. The ten largest clones capture around 13% of the sample.

The source is a human donor in good health (CMV status not recorded). Some clones in this sample may be carry-over from other donors' samples. Here the chain combines TRBV19 and TRBJ2-1, with TRBD1 matching 8 junction bases. Sequenced here: cultured CD8+ T cells from PBMCs, sampled from culture after CMV antigen stimulation. The nucleotide sequence is TGTGCCAGTAGTTCAAACATACGGACAGGGTATTACAATGAGCAGTTCTTC. Translation gives CASSSNIRTGYYNEQFF.